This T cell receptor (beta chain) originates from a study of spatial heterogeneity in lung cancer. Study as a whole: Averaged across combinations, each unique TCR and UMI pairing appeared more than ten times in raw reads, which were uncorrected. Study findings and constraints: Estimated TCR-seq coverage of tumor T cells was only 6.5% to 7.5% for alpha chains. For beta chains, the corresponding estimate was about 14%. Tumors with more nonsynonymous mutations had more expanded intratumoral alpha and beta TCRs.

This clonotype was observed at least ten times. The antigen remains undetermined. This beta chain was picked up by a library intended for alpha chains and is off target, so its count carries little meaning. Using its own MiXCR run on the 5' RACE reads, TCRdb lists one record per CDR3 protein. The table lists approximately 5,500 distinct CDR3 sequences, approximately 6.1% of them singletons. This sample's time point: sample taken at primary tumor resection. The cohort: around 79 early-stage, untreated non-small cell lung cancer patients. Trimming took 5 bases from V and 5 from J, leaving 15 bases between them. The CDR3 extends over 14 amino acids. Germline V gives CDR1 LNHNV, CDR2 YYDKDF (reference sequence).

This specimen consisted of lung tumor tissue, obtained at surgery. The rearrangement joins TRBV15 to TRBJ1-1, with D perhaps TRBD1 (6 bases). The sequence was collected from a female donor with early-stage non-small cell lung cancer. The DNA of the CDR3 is TGTGCCACCAGCCGAGGGCAGGGGTATACTGAAGCTTTCTTT. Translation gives CATSRGQGYTEAFF.